These 15 T cell receptor beta chains originate from one sample sequenced in a study of OX40 agonist ivuxolimab in advanced cancers. TCRdb's table, derived via immunoSEQ multiplex PCR, lists solely in-frame clones and lacks some. This repertoire shows around 68,000 clones, more than 80% found once; its top ten account for more than 0.9%. The specimen was CD4+ or CD8+ T cells sorted from blood, collected in a trial of the OX40 agonist ivuxolimab. Receptors originate from an adult with an advanced solid tumor such as melanoma, head and neck, liver or kidney cancer.

Only one count was recorded for this clone. The chain is built from TRBV9 and TRBJ1-2; the match to TRBD1 covers 8 bases. This CDR3 comprises 17 residues. V gave up 2 bases and J gave up 7 bases; unmatched junction bases: 16. Germline CDR1 and CDR2: SGDLS and YYNGEE. CDR3 in amino acids: CASSVGLAAEQGVGYTF. CDR3 DNA: TGTGCCAGCAGCGTGGGCCTCGCCGCGGAACAGGGGGTTGGCTACACCTTC.

The chain recombines TRBV14 with TRBJ2-2, with D possibly TRBD2 on 6 matching bases. This CDR3 is 13 amino acids long. V lost 3 bases to trimming and J lost 6 bases, with 8 bases between them. The germline V gene encodes CDR1 SGHDN and CDR2 FVKESK. CDR3 loop: CASSQSSAGELFF. The CDR3, as DNA: TGTGCCAGCAGCCAGTCTAGCGCCGGGGAGCTGTTTTTT.

This clone appeared once. The J gene is TRBJ1-4, the V gene TRBV6-1; a possible D gene is TRBD1 (5 bases). CDR1 MNHNS and CDR2 SASEGT come from the germline V gene. V shed 4 bases and J shed 5 bases, with 17 bases lying between them. This CDR3 has 16 amino acids. CDR3 loop: CASSGLGGAPNEKLFF. CDR3 nucleotides: TGTGCCAGCAGTGGCCTTGGGGGAGCGCCCAATGAAAAACTGTTTTTT.

This chain's CDR3 is CASSTGGGEETQYF. In DNA form, the CDR3 reads TGTGCCAGCAGCACCGGGGGCGGGGAAGAGACCCAGTACTTC. This chain connects TRBV5-8 to TRBJ2-5; D tentatively reads TRBD1 or TRBD2 (6 bases each). Trimming pared 4 bases from V and 3 bases from J, leaving 13 bases between. This CDR3 spans 14 amino acids. Germline assignment: CDR1 SGHTS and CDR2 YDEGEE.

The rearrangement links TRBV18 to TRBJ1-2; D unresolved. The CDR3 contains 12 residues. V was shortened by 3 bases and J by 6 bases, with 8 bases between the two germline ends. Germline V gene sequence: CDR1 KGHSH, CDR2 LQKENI. The CDR3 sequence: CASSPDRNGYTF. For the CDR3, the DNA is TGTGCCAGCTCACCGGACCGAAATGGCTACACCTTC.

The J gene is TRBJ2-7, the V gene TRBV7-9; the D is unclear. The CDR3 length is 12 residues. The V end lost 8 bases, the J end lost 2 bases, and 10 bases lay between the germline ends. Germline V gene data show CDR1 as SEHNR and CDR2 as FQNEAQ (reference sequence). This CDR3 is CASGLGTYEQYF. CDR3 bases: TGTGCCAGCGGGCTCGGCACCTACGAGCAGTACTTC.

This clone appeared a single time. The J gene is TRBJ2-5, the V gene TRBV5-1; maybe TRBD1 (6 bases). V shed 3 bases and J shed 1 base, with 10 bases lying between them. The CDR3 contains 14 residues. Per the germline V gene, CDR1 is SGHRS and CDR2 is YFSETQ. CDR3 bases: TGCGCCAGCAGCTCACAGGGATCCCAAGAGACCCAGTACTTC. This encodes CASSSQGSQETQYF.

This clone was seen just once. The rearrangement links TRBV18 to TRBJ2-5; the D gene is possibly TRBD1 (5 bases). This CDR3 spans 14 amino acids. V lost 2 bases to trimming and J lost 5 bases, with 12 bases between them. Germline V CDR1 and CDR2: KGHSH, LQKENI. This CDR3 is CASSPESPGETQYF. CDR3 DNA: TGTGCCAGCTCACCAGAATCCCCAGGGGAGACCCAGTACTTC.

The count of this clone is one. This chain joins TRBV9 and TRBJ2-2, with 8 bases identical to TRBD1. V shed 6 bases, J shed 7 bases, and the junction held 8 bases outside the gene matches. Germline CDR1 reads SGDLS; CDR2 reads YYNGEE. The CDR3 is 14 amino acids. CDR3 DNA: TGTGCCAGCACCCCGGGACAGGTTATCGGGGAGCTGTTTTTT. This encodes CASTPGQVIGELFF.

V is TRBV19 and J is TRBJ1-3; no firm D call. The CDR3 contains 16 residues. Germline V gene data show CDR1 as LNHDA and CDR2 as SQIVND (reference sequence). Deletions cut 3 bases from V and 2 bases from J, with 14 bases between. CDR3 nucleotide sequence: TGTGCCAGTAGTATCCACCCCCCCCGTACTGGAAACACCATATATTTT. It yields the protein CASSIHPPRTGNTIYF. The full variable domain, in which reference TRBV19 and TRBJ1-3 provide the parts outside the CDR3, is DGGITQSPKYLFRKEGQNVTLSCEQNLNHDAMYWYRQDPGQGLRLIYYSQIVNDFQKGDIAEGYSVSREKKESFPLTVTSAQKNPTAFYLCASSIHPPRTGNTIYFGEGSWLTVV.

The chain couples TRBV7-6 to TRBJ2-5; no clear D. The ends were cut back, 5 bases at V and 3 bases at J, with 4 bases in the middle. The CDR3 has 11 residues. The germline CDR1 and CDR2 sequences are SGHVS and FNYEAQ. The CDR3 DNA reads TGTGCCAGCAGCCGTAAAGAGACCCAGTACTTC. It encodes CASSRKETQYF.

The chain joins TRBV5-1 to TRBJ2-1; 9 nucleotides line up with TRBD2. CDR1 is SGHRS, CDR2 YFSETQ, per germline. The length of the CDR3 is 15 residues. Trimming cost V 0 bases and J 4 bases; bases outside gene matches: 2. Here the CDR3 reads CASSLGTSEYNEQFF. In DNA form, the CDR3 reads TGCGCCAGCAGCTTGGGGACTAGCGAGTACAATGAGCAGTTCTTC. Full variable domain (outside the CDR3, taken from reference TRBV5-1 and TRBJ2-1): KAGVTQTPRYLIKTRGQQVTLSCSPISGHRSVSWYQQTPGQGLQFLFEYFSETQRNKGNFPGRFSGRQFSNSRSEMNVSTLELGDSALYLCASSLGTSEYNEQFFGPGTRLTVL.

This clone was seen a single time. The V gene is TRBV27, the J gene TRBJ1-5, with TRBD1 matching over 8 bases. Trimming cost V 4 bases and J 7 bases; bases outside gene matches: 6. Germline V gives CDR1 MNHEY, CDR2 SMNVEV (reference sequence). The CDR3 runs 14 residues. CDR3 residues: CASSSGQGIQPQHF. CDR3 coding DNA: TGTGCCAGCAGTTCCGGACAGGGAATACAGCCCCAGCATTTT.

V usage is TRBV18 and J usage is TRBJ2-3; 10 bases are shared with TRBD1. Germline V lookup: CDR1 KGHSH, CDR2 LQKENI. Unmatched junction bases numbered 4, after V lost 4 bases and J lost 3 bases. CDR3 length: 15 residues. The CDR3 is CASSQGQGGTDTQYF. Written as DNA, the CDR3 is TGTGCCAGCTCACAAGGACAGGGGGGGACAGATACGCAGTATTTT.

This chain links TRBV4-1 with TRBJ2-5, with 7 positions matching TRBD2. The length of the CDR3 is 16 residues. The trim removed 3 bases at V and 4 bases at J, leaving 11 bases unmatched. Germline CDR1 reads MGHRA; CDR2 reads YSYEKL. CDR3 bases: TGCGCCAGCAGCCAGGGTTTCGGCGGGAGTACAGAGACCCAGTACTTC. This encodes CASSQGFGGSTETQYF.